Following are 9 T cell receptor beta chains from one sample sequenced in a study of blood T cells in healthy people across ages. A second 7 to 11 cycle PCR used barcoded and J-beta primers. TCRdb itself ran the 5' RACE reads through MiXCR, one entry per CDR3 protein. The table records about 1.1 million distinct CDR3 sequences, roughly two fifths of them present only once. Material for sequencing was blood. The receptors were gathered from a man aged 18 to 30 in good health.

This rearrangement joins TRBV4-2 to TRBJ1-5; TRBD1 matches 9 bases. V dropped 0 bases and J dropped 7; count of bases not matched to a gene: 10. This CDR3 is built from 17 residues. Germline-derived CDR1 and CDR2 are LGHNA and YNFKEQ. CDR3 DNA: TGTGCCAGCAGCCAAGACAGGTCGGGACAGGGATACCAGCCCCAGCATTTT. Translated: CASSQDRSGQGYQPQHF.

A word on this clonotype: Its ends do not fully match the called genes, so a read error is possible. V usage is TRBV10-3 and J usage is TRBJ1-3; D is unclear. Looked up from germline, CDR1 is ENHRY and CDR2 is SYGVKD. The CDR3 is 15 residues long. CDR3 sequence (DNA): TGTGCCATCAGTGAAAGAGCGTTCTCTGGAAACACCACATATTTT. This codes for CAISERAFSGNTTYF.

This clonotype occurred a few times. The genes are TRBV29-1 and TRBJ2-7, with D perhaps being TRBD1 or TRBD2 (5 bases each). The CDR3 runs to 12 residues. Looked up from germline, CDR1 is SQVTM and CDR2 is ANQGSEA. The V end was cut by 6 bases, the J end by 3 bases, with 12 bases between. The CDR3 sequence: CSVWDGNYEQYF. CDR3 coding DNA: TGCAGCGTCTGGGACGGGAACTACGAGCAGTACTTC.

This clonotype was seen more than once but under ten times. The chain is built from TRBV14 and TRBJ1-4; no clear D. This CDR3 has 15 amino acids. The germline V gene encodes CDR1 SGHDN and CDR2 FVKESK. The ends were cut back, 3 bases at V and 2 bases at J, with 10 bases in the middle. The CDR3 DNA is TGTGCCAGCAGCCATAGCGGAACTACTAATGAAAAACTGTTTTTT. It translates to CASSHSGTTNEKLFF. Looking up the rest from reference TRBV14 and TRBJ1-4 gives the full variable domain: EAGVTQFPSHSVIEKGQTVTLRCDPISGHDNLYWYRRVMGKEIKFLLHFVKESKQDESGMPNNRFLAERTGGTYSTLKVQPAELEDSGVYFCASSHSGTTNEKLFFGSGTQLSVL.

The chain is built from TRBV5-6 and TRBJ1-1; no clear D. V dropped 6 bases and J dropped 5 bases, with 14 bases sitting between them. CDR1 is SGHDT, CDR2 YYEEEE, per germline. This CDR3 has 13 amino acids. The CDR3 sequence is CASNMRHGTEAFF. The CDR3 nucleotides read TGTGCCAGCAACATGAGGCATGGGACTGAAGCTTTCTTT. Drawing the rest from reference TRBV5-6 and TRBJ1-1, the complete variable domain is DAGVTQSPTHLIKTRGQQVTLRCSPKSGHDTVSWYQQALGQGPQFIFQYYEEEERQRGNFPDRFSGHQFPNYSSELNVNALLLGDSALYLCASNMRHGTEAFFGQGTRLTVV.

The gene calls are TRBV12-3 or TRBV12-4 and TRBJ2-3; D perhaps matches TRBD2 (6 bases). Trimming shortened V by 5 bases and J by 4 bases, and 22 bases separated the two germline ends. This CDR3 spans 17 amino acids. CDR3 coding DNA: TGTGCCAGCAGTCTATACTGGACTATGGCGAACGCAGATACGCAGTATTTT. Protein: CASSLYWTMANADTQYF.

This clonotype was seen at least ten times. The chain employs TRBV10-3 and TRBJ2-7; 10 nucleotides match TRBD1. The CDR3 extends over 14 amino acids. J lost 5 bases, V lost 2 bases, and 3 bases had no gene match. Germline CDR1 and CDR2: ENHRY and SYGVKD. Written as DNA, the CDR3 is TGTGCCATCAGTGAGCTAGGGACAGGGGACGAGCAGTACTTC. The encoded protein is CAISELGTGDEQYF.

V is TRBV29-1 and J is TRBJ2-7, with D possibly matching TRBD2 (5 bases). V lost 3 bases to trimming and J lost 6 bases, with 9 bases between them. CDR1 is SQVTM, CDR2 ANQGSEA, per germline. CDR3 length: 11 residues. The CDR3 DNA is TGCAGCGTTGATGTGGGGAGCGAGCAGTACTTC. The encoded protein is CSVDVGSEQYF.

This clonotype appeared many times. The CDR3 bases are TGTGCCAGCAGCCAAGGGCTAGCGAAACAAGAGACCCAGTACTTC. This encodes CASSQGLAKQETQYF. This rearrangement joins TRBV4-2 to TRBJ2-5; D is possibly TRBD2 (6 bases). The ends were cut back, 1 base at V and 2 bases at J, with 11 bases in the middle. CDR1 is LGHNA, CDR2 YNFKEQ, per germline. The length of the CDR3 is 15 residues.